This T cell receptor beta chain was retrieved from a study of response to subunit inactivated influenza vaccine. Many counts were recorded for this clonotype. Its cognate antigen is unknown. Study outcomes and limitations: Only a handful of new T cells, the authors suggested, are recruited with each seasonal influenza vaccination.

TCRdb re-called the RT-PCR reads through MiXCR, storing one row per CDR3 protein. The repertoire holds some 500,000 distinct CDR3 sequences, with about 25% as singletons. V was trimmed by 3 bases and J by 0 bases, leaving 15 bases between them. The CDR3 spans 18 residues. CDR1 and CDR2 from the germline V gene are ENHRY and SYGVKD. This sequence joins TRBV10-3 and TRBJ2-6; tentative D call: TRBD1 (6 bases). This clonotype was obtained from a man over 45 who received an inactivated influenza vaccine. The material sequenced was CD4+ T cells sorted from PBMCs, taken 5 to 6 days after vaccination. The CDR3 nucleotides read TGTGCCATCAGTGAAGAGGGACACCTAGTCTCTGGGGCCAACGTCCTGACTTTC. It translates to CAISEEGHLVSGANVLTF.